This T cell receptor beta chain stems from a study of CD4 and CD8 cells across lung adenocarcinoma regions. TCRdb called the PCR reads again in MiXCR, with one record for every CDR3 protein. Here the sample spans 25,000 or so distinct CDR3 sequences, more than 45% being singletons. The CDR3 extends over 14 amino acids. Germline V gene sequence: CDR1 MDHEN, CDR2 SYDVKM. The patients had localized lung adenocarcinoma, a non-small cell subtype. This clonotype was seen ten or more times. The TCR originated in a male donor with lung adenocarcinoma. The CD4 and CD8 labels of this study may be unreliable. This chain joins TRBV28 and TRBJ2-5, with a weak D call TRBD2 (6 bases). The closer fit of TRBJ2-3 to the DNA end suggests the J call may be wrong. Sequencing input: CD4+ T cells from the center of a lung tumor. The CDR3 is CASSFLSGTDTQYF. CDR3 sequence (DNA): TGTGCCAGCAGCTTCCTCAGCGGGACAGATACGCAGTATTTT.